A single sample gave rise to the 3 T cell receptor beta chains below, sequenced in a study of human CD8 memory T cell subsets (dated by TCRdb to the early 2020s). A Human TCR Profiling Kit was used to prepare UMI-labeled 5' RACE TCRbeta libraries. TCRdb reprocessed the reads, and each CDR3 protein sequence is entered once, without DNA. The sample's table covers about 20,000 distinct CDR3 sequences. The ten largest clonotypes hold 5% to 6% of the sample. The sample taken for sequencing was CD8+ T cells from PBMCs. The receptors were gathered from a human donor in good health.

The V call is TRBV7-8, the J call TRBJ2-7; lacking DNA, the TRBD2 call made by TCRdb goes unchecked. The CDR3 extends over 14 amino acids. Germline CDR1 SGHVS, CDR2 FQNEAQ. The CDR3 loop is CASSWGLASLEQYF.

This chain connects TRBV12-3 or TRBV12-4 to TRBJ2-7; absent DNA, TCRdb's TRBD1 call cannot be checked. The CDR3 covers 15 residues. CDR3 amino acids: CASSLALGATYEQYF.

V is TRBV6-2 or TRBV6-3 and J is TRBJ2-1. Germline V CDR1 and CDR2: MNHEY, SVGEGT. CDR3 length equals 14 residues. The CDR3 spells CASSRRFGFDEQFF.